The TCR beta chain under discussion was sequenced for a study of cytomegalovirus exposure and HLA in healthy donors. Germline CDR1 reads SGDLS; CDR2 reads YYNGEE. Between the trimmed V and J ends, which lost 0 bases and 4 bases, there was a span of 13 bases. The CDR3 length is 15 residues. The study ran its PCR with 60 Vbeta and 13 Jbeta primers. The assay was immunoSEQ multiplex PCR, and TCRdb's table has in-frame clones only and misses some. The table lists 150,000 or so clones, about 80% of them singletons, with roughly 13% in the top ten. The receptor's source is a man in his thirties or forties in good health and CMV-seropositive. The sample comprised PBMCs. This sequence joins TRBV9 and TRBJ1-2; tentative D call: TRBD1 (5 bases). The DNA of the CDR3 is TGTGCCAGCAGCGTAGAAGCAGGGCGAGCCTATGGCTACACCTTC. Translated: CASSVEAGRAYGYTF.